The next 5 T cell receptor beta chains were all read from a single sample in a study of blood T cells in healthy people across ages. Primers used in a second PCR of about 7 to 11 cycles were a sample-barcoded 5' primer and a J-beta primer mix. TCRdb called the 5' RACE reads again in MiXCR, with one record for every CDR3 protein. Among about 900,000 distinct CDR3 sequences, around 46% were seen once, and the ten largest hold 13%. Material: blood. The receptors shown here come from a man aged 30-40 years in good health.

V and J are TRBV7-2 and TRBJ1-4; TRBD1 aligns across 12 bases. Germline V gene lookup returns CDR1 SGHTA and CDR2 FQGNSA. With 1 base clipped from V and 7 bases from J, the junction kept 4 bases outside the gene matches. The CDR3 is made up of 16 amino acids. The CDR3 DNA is TGTGCCAGCAGCTTAGGGGACAGGGGGCGCGGTGAAAAACTGTTTTTT. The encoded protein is CASSLGDRGRGEKLFF.

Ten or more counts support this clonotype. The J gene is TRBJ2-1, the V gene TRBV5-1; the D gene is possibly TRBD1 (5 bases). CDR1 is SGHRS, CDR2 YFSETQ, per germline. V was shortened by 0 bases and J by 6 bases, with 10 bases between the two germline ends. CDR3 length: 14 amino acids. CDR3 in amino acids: CASSLGRGGNEQFF. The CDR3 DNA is TGCGCCAGCAGCTTGGGTAGGGGCGGCAATGAGCAGTTCTTC. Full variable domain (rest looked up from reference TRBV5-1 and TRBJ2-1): KAGVTQTPRYLIKTRGQQVTLSCSPISGHRSVSWYQQTPGQGLQFLFEYFSETQRNKGNFPGRFSGRQFSNSRSEMNVSTLELGDSALYLCASSLGRGGNEQFFGPGTRLTVL.

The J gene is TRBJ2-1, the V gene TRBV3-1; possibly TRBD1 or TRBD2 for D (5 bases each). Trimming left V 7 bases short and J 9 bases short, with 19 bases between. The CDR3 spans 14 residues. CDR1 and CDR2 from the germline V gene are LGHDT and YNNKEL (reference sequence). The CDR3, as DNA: TGTGCCAGCACCTCAGCCGGGGCATGGGGTGAGCAGTTCTTC. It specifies CASTSAGAWGEQFF.

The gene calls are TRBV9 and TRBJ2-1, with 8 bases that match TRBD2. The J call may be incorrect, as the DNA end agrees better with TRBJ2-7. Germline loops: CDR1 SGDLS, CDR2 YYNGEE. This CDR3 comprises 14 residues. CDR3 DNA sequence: TGTGCCAGCAGCGTAAGCGGGAGCAACGACGAGCAGTACTTC. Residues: CASSVSGSNDEQYF.

The CDR3 loop is CATYDYNEQFF. The CDR3 DNA reads as TGTGCCACCTACGATTACAATGAGCAGTTCTTC. The chain recombines TRBV28 with TRBJ2-1; D is unresolved. Germline V CDR1 and CDR2: MDHEN, SYDVKM. The CDR3 is made up of 11 amino acids. Trimming took off 10 bases at V and 4 bases at J, with 8 bases between the two ends.